The 31 T cell receptor beta chains presented below share a single source sample, sequenced in a study of CD8 T cells in ankylosing spondylitis. Using its own MiXCR run on the 5' RACE reads, TCRdb lists one record per CDR3 protein. Of under 200,000 distinct CDR3 sequences listed, 9.5% to 13% are singletons. Sequences were obtained from blood, either unsorted or a sorted T cell fraction (not recorded which). The origin of the receptors is a male donor with ankylosing spondylitis or in good health (not recorded which).

The chain links TRBV3-1 to TRBJ2-5; D ambiguous. Trimming took 4 bases from V and 5 from J, leaving 8 bases between them. Germline V lookup: CDR1 LGHDT, CDR2 YNNKEL (reference sequence). The CDR3 has 12 residues. The CDR3 loop reads CASSLQEETQYF. The CDR3 coding sequence is TGTGCCAGCAGCCTCCAGGAGGAGACCCAGTACTTC.

The chain carries TRBV27 and TRBJ2-7; TRBD2 matches at 14 bases. The CDR3 contains 13 residues. Unmatched junction bases numbered 6, after V lost 5 bases and J lost 12 bases. Germline CDR1 and CDR2: MNHEY and SMNVEV (reference sequence). Here the CDR3 reads CASSAPGLAGVYF. In nucleotides, the CDR3 is TGTGCCAGCAGTGCACCGGGACTAGCGGGAGTGTACTTC.

The chain links TRBV6-2 or TRBV6-3 to TRBJ2-7, with 7 bases identical to TRBD1. CDR3 length: 15 amino acids. The junction had 10 bases not matched to a gene; V was cut back by 6 bases and J by 2 bases. Looked up from germline, CDR1 is MNHEY and CDR2 is SVGEGT. CDR3: CASRIDRAKTYEQYF. Written as DNA, the CDR3 is TGTGCCAGCAGGATTGACAGGGCCAAAACCTACGAGCAGTACTTC.

This clonotype appeared once. The chain couples TRBV12-3 or TRBV12-4 to TRBJ1-5; perhaps TRBD1 as D (6 bases). The CDR3 contains 15 residues. V was clipped by 6 bases and J by 0 bases, with 12 bases between them. The CDR3 DNA is TGTGCCAGCAGGCAGGGGTTGGTTAGCAATCAGCCCCAGCATTTT. This sequence encodes CASRQGLVSNQPQHF.

The sample holds many counts of this clonotype. J is TRBJ2-7 and V is TRBV27; D ambiguous. The CDR3 loop spans 11 amino acids. V was clipped by 4 bases and J by 9 bases, with 10 bases between them. Per germline, CDR1 MNHEY and CDR2 SMNVEV (reference sequence). The chain's CDR3 is CASSSPTGQYF. The CDR3 nucleotides are TGTGCCAGCAGTTCGCCGACTGGGCAGTACTTC.

In its sample, this clonotype was seen a few times. The chain couples TRBV5-6 to TRBJ2-1; D uncertain. This CDR3 has 13 amino acids. Looked up from germline, CDR1 is SGHDT and CDR2 is YYEEEE. The V gene lost 4 bases and the J gene lost 8 bases, with 13 bases spanning the gap. This CDR3 reads CASSRMGNDEQFF. DNA of the CDR3: TGTGCCAGCAGCCGGATGGGCAACGATGAGCAGTTCTTC.

The table lists this clonotype with many counts. The chain has TRBV27 and TRBJ1-5; D is undetermined. The CDR3 sequence is 15 residues long. The germline V and J ends were trimmed by 8 bases and 3 bases, with 17 bases remaining between them. Germline V gene data show CDR1 as MNHEY and CDR2 as SMNVEV (reference sequence). The CDR3 loop is CASAGPGGINQPQHF. DNA of the CDR3: TGTGCCAGCGCTGGCCCGGGAGGTATCAATCAGCCCCAGCATTTT.

Notes on this clonotype: A much larger clone differs by one base, so this may be a read error. V usage is TRBV12-3 or TRBV12-4 and J usage is TRBJ2-5, with D unclear. Trimming removed 1 base from V and 7 bases from J, with 10 bases in between. The CDR3 runs 13 residues. The CDR3 loop reads CASSLGALGTQYF. The CDR3 coding sequence is TGTGCCAGCAGTTTAGGGGCATTAGGGACCCAGTACTTC.

This clonotype showed up many times. This chain connects TRBV5-1 to TRBJ2-3; TRBD2 agrees at 8 bases. V shed 2 bases and J 2 bases; nucleotides not matched to a gene: 4. The germline CDR1 and CDR2 sequences are SGHRS and YFSETQ. This CDR3 is built from 15 residues. CDR3 sequence (DNA): TGCGCCAGCAGCTTTAGCGGGGCGAACACAGATACGCAGTATTTT. This codes for CASSFSGANTDTQYF.

This clonotype was counted many times. This CDR3 is CASSYAALNEQFF. CDR3 nucleotide sequence: TGTGCCAGCAGTTATGCAGCGCTCAATGAGCAGTTCTTC. The V call is TRBV6-5, the J call TRBJ2-1, with D hard to call. The germline V gene encodes CDR1 MNHEY and CDR2 SVGAGI. V lost 3 bases and J lost 6, with 9 bases in between. The CDR3 totals 13 residues.

J is TRBJ1-5 and V is TRBV7-2; D remains unclear. Trimming cost V 1 base and J 0 bases, with 7 bases left between them. Germline CDR1 is SGHTA and CDR2 is FQGNSA. The CDR3 covers 15 residues. CDR3 DNA sequence: TGTGCCAGCAGCTTAGGTCGTAATAGCAATCAGCCCCAGCATTTT. This encodes CASSLGRNSNQPQHF.

This clonotype has only a few counts. V usage is TRBV18 and J usage is TRBJ1-1, with D maybe TRBD1 (5 bases). V dropped 2 bases and J dropped 5 bases, with 15 bases sitting between them. The CDR3 sequence is 15 residues long. The germline V gene has CDR1 KGHSH and CDR2 LQKENI. CDR3 DNA sequence: TGTGCCAGCTCACCAGTTTCGGGGCTGGAGACTGAAGCTTTCTTT. It encodes CASSPVSGLETEAFF.

Points on this clonotype: This may stem from a read error, because a much larger clone lies one nucleotide away. The chain links TRBV11-2 to TRBJ1-4, with D unclear. The CDR3 contains 15 residues. Germline V CDR1 and CDR2: SGHAT, FQNNGV. The chain's CDR3 is CASSSSRATNETLFF. CDR3 DNA sequence: TGTGCCAGCAGCTCTAGTCGGGCAACTAATGAAACACTGTTTTTT.

The chain employs TRBV18 and TRBJ1-2, with 8 bases matching TRBD1. J was trimmed by 4 bases and V by 3 bases; bases with no gene match: 7. Looked up from germline, CDR1 is KGHSH and CDR2 is LQKENI. This CDR3 comprises 15 residues. CDR3 sequence reads: CASSPSDRVSYGYTF. CDR3 bases: TGTGCCAGCTCACCCTCGGACAGGGTGAGCTATGGCTACACCTTC.

This clonotype appeared many times. The V call is TRBV12-3 or TRBV12-4, the J call TRBJ2-1; tentative D call: TRBD2 (6 bases). The V and J ends lost 8 bases and 5 bases respectively, with 19 bases between them. The CDR3 is 15 amino acids. The CDR3 DNA follows: TGTGCCAGCGGGGAGACACGGGGGTTTCACAATGAGCAGTTCTTC. It translates to CASGETRGFHNEQFF.

This clonotype was detected a few times. This sequence joins TRBV27 and TRBJ1-2; the match to TRBD1 covers 9 bases. The V segment lost 4 bases and the J segment 7 bases; nucleotides outside the gene matches: 4. Germline loops: CDR1 MNHEY, CDR2 SMNVEV (reference sequence). The CDR3 contains 13 residues. The CDR3 loop is CASSSTGGSGYTF. The CDR3 DNA reads as TGTGCCAGCAGTTCCACAGGGGGCTCTGGCTACACCTTC.

The sample holds many counts of this clonotype. The V call is TRBV6-1, the J call TRBJ1-5, with 8 bases fitting TRBD1. V dropped 6 bases and J dropped 1; count of bases not matched to a gene: 14. Germline CDR1 MNHNS, CDR2 SASEGT. This CDR3 has 18 residues. CDR3 DNA sequence: TGTGCCAGCAGCCTACAACGCGGACAGGGTTCGAGCAATCAGCCCCAGCATTTT. Protein sequence: CASSLQRGQGSSNQPQHF.

This clonotype showed up many times. The rearrangement links TRBV29-1 to TRBJ2-7, with D unclear. V was trimmed by 0 bases and J by 4 bases, leaving 7 bases between them. This CDR3 is 12 amino acids long. Germline assignment: CDR1 SQVTM and CDR2 ANQGSEA. CDR3 residues: CSVEDISYEQYF. The CDR3 DNA is TGCAGCGTTGAAGATATCAGTTACGAGCAGTACTTC.

A few counts support this clonotype. The chain carries TRBV19 and TRBJ1-2; a weak D match, TRBD1 (6 bases). The CDR3 spans 15 residues. V lost 8 bases, J lost 3 bases, and 19 bases lay in between. From germline, CDR1 is LNHDA and CDR2 SQIVND (reference sequence). The CDR3 protein is CASLDLADRHYGYTF. The CDR3 nucleotides read TGTGCCAGTCTTGACCTAGCGGACAGACACTATGGCTACACCTTC.

This clonotype appeared many times. The chain has TRBV5-1 and TRBJ2-7; possible D gene TRBD2, 5 bases. This CDR3 contains 14 residues. Between the trimmed V and J ends, which lost 5 bases and 2 bases, there was a span of 14 bases. From germline, CDR1 is SGHRS and CDR2 YFSETQ. The CDR3 protein is CASRESPGTYEQYF. DNA for the CDR3: TGCGCCAGCAGAGAGTCACCGGGAACCTACGAGCAGTACTTC.

This clonotype came up many times. This chain links TRBV6-5 with TRBJ1-2; a possible D gene is TRBD1 (6 bases). CDR1 is MNHEY, CDR2 SVGAGI, per germline. The CDR3 sequence is 13 residues long. The V and J ends lost 0 bases and 4 bases respectively, with 6 bases between them. Here the CDR3 DNA reads TGTGCCAGCAGTTACTCAGGGGGCTATGGCTACACCTTC. Translating gives CASSYSGGYGYTF.

Comment on this clonotype: This may come from a read error, since a much larger clone is one base off. This chain uses TRBV20-1 with TRBJ1-2; D gene uncertain. There are 13 residues in the CDR3. The germline V gene encodes CDR1 DFQATT and CDR2 SNEGSKA (reference sequence). CDR3 in DNA: TGCAGTGCTAGAGAGGGCCGTAACTATGACTACACCTTC. Translation: CSAREGRNYDYTF.

About this clonotype: A read error may be the cause here, since a much bigger clone is one base away. This sequence joins TRBV6-2 or TRBV6-3 and TRBJ1-5; D unclear. CDR1 is MNHEY and CDR2 is SVGEGT in the germline V gene. The CDR3 loop spans 16 amino acids. V was trimmed by 4 bases and J by 0 bases, leaving 13 bases between them. CDR3 coding DNA: TGTGCCAGCAGTTCCTGGACGGACTATAGCAATCAGCCCCAGCATTTT. Protein product: CASSSWTDYSNQPQHF.

This chain uses TRBV11-2 with TRBJ2-3; TRBD2 is a possible D gene (7 bases). This CDR3 contains 16 residues. V lost 2 bases and J lost 6, with 18 bases in between. Germline V gene sequence: CDR1 SGHAT, CDR2 FQNNGV. The CDR3 sequence is CASSLRGGGRVDTQYF. As DNA, the CDR3 is TGTGCCAGCAGCTTAAGGGGGGGGGGCCGGGTGGATACGCAGTATTTT.

The V call is TRBV18, the J call TRBJ1-5, with D tentatively TRBD1 (6 bases). CDR1 and CDR2 (germline): KGHSH, LQKENI. The V end lost 0 bases, the J end lost 4 bases, and 13 bases lay between the germline ends. This CDR3 region has 16 residues. For the CDR3, the DNA is TGTGCCAGCTCACCACCGACGACAGGTGGGAATCAGCCCCAGCATTTT. It yields the protein CASSPPTTGGNQPQHF. The full variable domain, rest sourced from reference TRBV18 and TRBJ1-5, is NAGVMQNPRHLVRRRGQEARLRCSPMKGHSHVYWYRQLPEEGLKFMVYLQKENIIDESGMPKERFSAEFPKEGPSILRIQQVVRGDSAAYFCASSPPTTGGNQPQHFGDGTRLSIL.

This clonotype came up a few times. V is TRBV29-1 and J is TRBJ1-1; D might be TRBD1 (6 bases). Trimming left V 7 bases short and J 6 bases short, with 12 bases between. The CDR3 sequence is 11 residues long. CDR1 and CDR2 (germline): SQVTM, ANQGSEA. The CDR3 bases are TGCAGCGCTACAGGGCGGGCTGAAGCTTTCTTT. Translating gives CSATGRAEAFF. The variable domain in full, with the rest retrieved from reference TRBV29-1 and TRBJ1-1, is SAVISQKPSRDICQRGTSLTIQCQVDSQVTMMFWYRQQPGQSLTLIATANQGSEATYESGFVIDKFPISRPNLTFSTLTVSNMSPEDSSIYLCSATGRAEAFFGQGTRLTVV.

In this sample, this clonotype turned up many times. This chain connects TRBV29-1 to TRBJ2-5; 10 nucleotides match TRBD1. This CDR3 is built from 12 residues. In germline, CDR1 is SQVTM, CDR2 ANQGSEA. After removal of 6 bases from V and 9 bases from J, the junction contained 7 bases not matched to a gene. The CDR3 nucleotides are TGCAGCGTGACAGGGGGCGATTTTGCCCAGTACTTC. Amino acid sequence: CSVTGGDFAQYF. The complete variable domain, with remaining parts taken from reference TRBV29-1 and TRBJ2-5, reads SAVISQKPSRDICQRGTSLTIQCQVDSQVTMMFWYRQQPGQSLTLIATANQGSEATYESGFVIDKFPISRPNLTFSTLTVSNMSPEDSSIYLCSVTGGDFAQYFGPGTRLLVL.

This chain joins TRBV5-6 and TRBJ1-2, with D tentatively TRBD1 (6 bases). CDR3 size: 13 residues. In germline, CDR1 is SGHDT, CDR2 YYEEEE. V lost 4 bases to trimming and J lost 8 bases, with 15 bases between them. This chain's CDR3 is CASSPQGYLGYTF. The CDR3 DNA follows: TGTGCCAGCAGCCCACAGGGTTATCTAGGCTACACCTTC.

This clonotype was counted ten times or more. The chain has TRBV29-1 and TRBJ2-3; 12 bases map to TRBD1. Germline values: CDR1 SQVTM, CDR2 ANQGSEA. The V and J ends lost 3 bases and 0 bases, in that order; junction bases with no gene match: 10. The CDR3 runs 18 residues. Written as DNA, the CDR3 is TGCAGCGTTGAGGGACAGGGGGCCTTAGAATGGAGCACAGATACGCAGTATTTT. As protein: CSVEGQGALEWSTDTQYF.

This clonotype was observed at least ten times. V is TRBV7-2 and J is TRBJ2-1; tentative D call: TRBD2 (6 bases). Germline CDR1 SGHTA, CDR2 FQGNSA. This CDR3 is built from 16 residues. Trimming pared 2 bases from V and 7 bases from J, leaving 18 bases between. The CDR3 loop reads CASSLRSGSDGNEQFF. Here the CDR3 DNA reads TGTGCCAGCAGCTTAAGATCCGGGAGTGACGGGAATGAGCAGTTCTTC.

Ten or more counts support this clonotype. The V gene is TRBV6-2 or TRBV6-3, the J gene TRBJ1-5; TRBD1 agrees at 8 bases. Trimming at V came to 6 bases and at J to 4 bases, leaving 11 bases not matched to a gene. Germline V gene sequence: CDR1 MNHEY, CDR2 SVGEGT. CDR3 size: 16 residues. The CDR3 DNA is TGTGCCAGCAGGGATGGGTCGGACAGGGTTAATCAGCCCCAGCATTTT. It yields the protein CASRDGSDRVNQPQHF.